This TCR beta chain derives from a study of shared T cell receptors in the human thymus (dated by TCRdb to 2020 to 2023). Regarding the study in general: The study examined how self-reactive, shared T-cell receptor alpha chains are generated in the human thymus.

In the case of this clone: No cognate antigen has been identified for it. One base away there is no much larger clone; base qualities are not given.

The CDR3, from cysteine to phenylalanine, totals 16 residues. The DNA shown is the 48-base CDR3, in frame from base 1. According to the germline V gene (reference sequence), CDR1 reads GTSNPN and CDR2 reads SVGIG. Between the V and J ends, shortened by 2 bases and 0 bases respectively, the junction contains 14 bases. Preparation of the library involved the immunoSEQ multiplex PCR assay. In its TCRdb copy, this immuneACCESS table keeps in-frame sequences only and misses some clones. Where compared with another copy, unresolved V genes explain less than half of these, and the others have no known cause. This sample holds more than 550,000 clones; around 87% were observed only once. 0.0094% of the sample goes to the ten largest clones. This sample was also put to use in a study of human thymus T cells. As the second paper documents: Immunologically healthy infants undergoing open corrective cardiac surgery for congenital heart defects in Finland were used as donors. Thymus tissue was collected as surgical resects that were removed during corrective cardiac surgery. Both the thymic and the peripheral blood repertoires appeared to show biased V and J gene segment usage. The related research found that thymic TCR repertoires overlapped highly between unrelated individuals. The study described the TCR alpha and beta repertoires in about eight infant thymus samples and four matching peripheral blood samples. Donor ages ranged from about 7 to 250 days, and the cohort comprised over 5 male and two female infants. After being mechanically released from the tissue, thymocytes were kept at -70 degrees C in pellets of about 10-33 million cells. Genomic DNA was extracted from frozen cell pellets with a QIAsymphony instrument. TCRB and TCRAD loci were amplified from a standardized quantity of quality-controlled genomic DNA using the immunoSEQ multiplex PCR assay. The amplicons covered the V(D)J region and were long enough to include the CDR3 and to identify the V and J genes. Through the commercial immunoSEQ service, the amplicons were sequenced on an Illumina platform. Primer bias and sequencing errors were corrected using previously described methods, and TCRAD and TCRB definitions followed the IMGT database. immunoSEQ Analyzer 3.0 and VDJTools were used for repertoire analysis, which covered basic statistics, V/J segment usage, diversity estimates, rarefaction and pairwise overlap. To estimate diversity, the Chao1, ChaoE, Efron-Thisted, Shannon and inverse Simpson indices were applied, and diversity was also estimated on datasets down-sampled to the smallest sample. Repertoire overlap was determined by strict matching of CDR3 nucleotide sequence, V gene and J gene, and Jaccard-based multidimensional scaling clustering was applied. On average, thymus samples yielded 800,000 or so unique TCRB clonotypes, whereas blood samples yielded about 84,000.

The sequenced material came from thymocytes. Rearrangement joined TRBV30 to TRBJ2-4; the D region possibly corresponds to TRBD2 (6 bases align). This TCR came from a boy younger than two with a congenital heart defect. Donor details come from another sample of the same person, matched by shared clones. The CDR3: CAWSPPGELAKNIQYF. The nucleotide sequence is given as TGTGCCTGGAGTCCCCCGGGGGAGCTAGCCAAAAACATTCAGTACTTC.